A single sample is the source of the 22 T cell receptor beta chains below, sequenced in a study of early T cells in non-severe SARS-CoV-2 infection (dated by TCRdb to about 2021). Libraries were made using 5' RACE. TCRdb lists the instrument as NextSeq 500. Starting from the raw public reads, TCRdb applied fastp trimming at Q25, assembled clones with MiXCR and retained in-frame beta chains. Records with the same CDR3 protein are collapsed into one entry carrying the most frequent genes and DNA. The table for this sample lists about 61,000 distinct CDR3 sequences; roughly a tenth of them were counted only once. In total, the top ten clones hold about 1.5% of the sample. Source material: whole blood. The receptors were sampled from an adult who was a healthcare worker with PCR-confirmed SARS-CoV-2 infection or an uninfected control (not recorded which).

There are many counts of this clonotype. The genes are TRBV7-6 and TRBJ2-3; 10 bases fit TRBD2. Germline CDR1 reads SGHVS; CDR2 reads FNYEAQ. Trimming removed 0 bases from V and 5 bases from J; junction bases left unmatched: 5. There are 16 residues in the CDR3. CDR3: CASSLASSGGIDTQYF. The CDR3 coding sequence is TGTGCCAGCAGCTTAGCCTCTAGCGGGGGAATAGATACGCAGTATTTT.

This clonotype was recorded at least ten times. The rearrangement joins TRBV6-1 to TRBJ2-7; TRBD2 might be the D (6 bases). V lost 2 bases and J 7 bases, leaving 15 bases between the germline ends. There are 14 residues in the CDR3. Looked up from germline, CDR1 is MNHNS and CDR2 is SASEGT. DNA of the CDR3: TGTGCCAGCAGTGAAAGGTCGGAGGCGGGGGAGCAGTACTTC. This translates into CASSERSEAGEQYF.

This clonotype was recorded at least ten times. The CDR3, as DNA: TGTGCCAGCAGCCACGCCGGGGACACGTCGAACACTGAAGCTTTCTTT. This translates into CASSHAGDTSNTEAFF. The chain joins TRBV3-1 to TRBJ1-1, with a weak D call TRBD1 (6 bases). Deletions cut 3 bases from V and 1 base from J, with 15 bases between. Germline CDR1 and CDR2: LGHDT and YNNKEL (reference sequence). The CDR3 consists of 16 residues.

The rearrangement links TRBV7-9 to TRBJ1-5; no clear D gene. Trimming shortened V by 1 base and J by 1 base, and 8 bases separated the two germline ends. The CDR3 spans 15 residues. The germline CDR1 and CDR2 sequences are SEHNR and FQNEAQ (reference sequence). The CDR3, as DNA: TGTGCCAGCAGCTTAGGATCCGGGAGCAATCAGCCCCAGCATTTT. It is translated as CASSLGSGSNQPQHF.

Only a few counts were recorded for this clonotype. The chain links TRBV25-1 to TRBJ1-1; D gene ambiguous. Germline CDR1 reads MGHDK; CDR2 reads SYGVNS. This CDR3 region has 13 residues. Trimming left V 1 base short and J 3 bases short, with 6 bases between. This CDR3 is CASSELWYTEAFF. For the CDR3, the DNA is TGTGCCAGCAGTGAATTGTGGTACACTGAAGCTTTCTTT.

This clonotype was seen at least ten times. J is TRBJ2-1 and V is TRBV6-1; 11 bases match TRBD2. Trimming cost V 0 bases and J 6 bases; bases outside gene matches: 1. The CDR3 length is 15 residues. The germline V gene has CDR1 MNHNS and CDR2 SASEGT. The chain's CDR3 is CASSEASGGANEQFF. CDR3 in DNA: TGTGCCAGCAGTGAAGCTAGCGGGGGGGCCAATGAGCAGTTCTTC.

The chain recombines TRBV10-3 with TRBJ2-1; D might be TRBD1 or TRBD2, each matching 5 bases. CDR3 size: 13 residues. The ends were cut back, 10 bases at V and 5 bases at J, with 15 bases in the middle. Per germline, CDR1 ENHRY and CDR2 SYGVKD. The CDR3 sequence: CATQGDGHNEQFF. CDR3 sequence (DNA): TGTGCCACCCAAGGGGACGGACACAATGAGCAGTTCTTC.

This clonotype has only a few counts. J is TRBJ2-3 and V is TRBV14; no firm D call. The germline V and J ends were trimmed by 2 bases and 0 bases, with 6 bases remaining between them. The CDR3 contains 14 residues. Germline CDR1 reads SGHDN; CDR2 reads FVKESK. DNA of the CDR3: TGTGCCAGCAGCCAAAAGACTAGCACAGATACGCAGTATTTT. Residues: CASSQKTSTDTQYF.

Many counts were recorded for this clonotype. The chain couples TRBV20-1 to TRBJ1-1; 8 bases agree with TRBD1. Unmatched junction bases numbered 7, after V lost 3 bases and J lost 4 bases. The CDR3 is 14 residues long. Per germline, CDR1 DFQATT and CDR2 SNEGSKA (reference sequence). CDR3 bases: TGCAGTGCTAGGCGGACAGGGCCGGTCACTGAAGCTTTCTTT. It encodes CSARRTGPVTEAFF.

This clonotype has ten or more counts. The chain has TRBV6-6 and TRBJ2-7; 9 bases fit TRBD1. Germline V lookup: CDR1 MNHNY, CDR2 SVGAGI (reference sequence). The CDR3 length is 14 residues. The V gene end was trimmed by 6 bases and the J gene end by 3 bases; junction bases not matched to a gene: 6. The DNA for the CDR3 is TGTGCCAGCAGCTCGACAGGGGGGTACTACGAGCAGTACTTC. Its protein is CASSSTGGYYEQYF.

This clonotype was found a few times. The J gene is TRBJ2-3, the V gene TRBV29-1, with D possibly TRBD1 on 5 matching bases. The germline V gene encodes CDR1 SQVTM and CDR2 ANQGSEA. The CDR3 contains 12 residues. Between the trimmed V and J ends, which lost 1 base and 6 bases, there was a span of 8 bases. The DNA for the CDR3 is TGCAGCGTTGAAGGGGCAGGGGATACGCAGTATTTT. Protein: CSVEGAGDTQYF.

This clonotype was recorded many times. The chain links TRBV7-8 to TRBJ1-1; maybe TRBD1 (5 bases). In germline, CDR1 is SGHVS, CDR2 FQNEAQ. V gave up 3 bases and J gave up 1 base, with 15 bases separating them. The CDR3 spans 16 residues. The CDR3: CASSLNQGLGNTEAFF. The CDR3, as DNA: TGTGCCAGCAGCTTGAACCAGGGACTGGGGAACACTGAAGCTTTCTTT.

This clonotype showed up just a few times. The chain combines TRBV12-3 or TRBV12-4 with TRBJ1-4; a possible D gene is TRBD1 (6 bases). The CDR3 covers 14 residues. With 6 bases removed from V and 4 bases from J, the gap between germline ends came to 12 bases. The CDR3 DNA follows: TGTGCCAGCAGCCCCGGACAGCTTAATGAAAAACTGTTTTTT. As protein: CASSPGQLNEKLFF.

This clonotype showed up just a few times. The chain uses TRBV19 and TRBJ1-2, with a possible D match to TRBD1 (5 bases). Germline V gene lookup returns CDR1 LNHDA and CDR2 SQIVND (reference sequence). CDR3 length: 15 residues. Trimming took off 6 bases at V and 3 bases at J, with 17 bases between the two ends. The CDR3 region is CASSIIGGLDYGYTF. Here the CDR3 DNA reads TGTGCCAGTAGCATCATCGGGGGTCTAGACTATGGCTACACCTTC. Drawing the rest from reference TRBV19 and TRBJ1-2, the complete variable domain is DGGITQSPKYLFRKEGQNVTLSCEQNLNHDAMYWYRQDPGQGLRLIYYSQIVNDFQKGDIAEGYSVSREKKESFPLTVTSAQKNPTAFYLCASSIIGGLDYGYTFGSGTRLTVV.

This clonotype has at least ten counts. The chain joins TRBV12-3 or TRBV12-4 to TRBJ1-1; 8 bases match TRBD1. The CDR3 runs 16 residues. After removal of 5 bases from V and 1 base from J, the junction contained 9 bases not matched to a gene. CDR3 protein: CASSPKSRGRNTEAFF. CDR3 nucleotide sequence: TGTGCCAGCAGTCCCAAATCCAGGGGGCGGAACACTGAAGCTTTCTTT.

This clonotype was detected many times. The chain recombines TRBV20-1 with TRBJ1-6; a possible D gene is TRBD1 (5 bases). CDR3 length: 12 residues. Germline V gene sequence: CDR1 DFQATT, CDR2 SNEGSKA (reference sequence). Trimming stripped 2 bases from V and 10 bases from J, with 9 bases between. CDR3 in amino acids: CSARHQGSPLHF. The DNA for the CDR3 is TGCAGTGCTAGACATCAGGGATCACCCCTCCACTTT.

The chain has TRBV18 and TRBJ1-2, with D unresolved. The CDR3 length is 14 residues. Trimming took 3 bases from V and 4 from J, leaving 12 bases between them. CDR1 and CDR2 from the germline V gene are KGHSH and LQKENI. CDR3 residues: CASSPGFVGYGYTF. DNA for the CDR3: TGTGCCAGCTCACCGGGGTTTGTCGGCTATGGCTACACCTTC.

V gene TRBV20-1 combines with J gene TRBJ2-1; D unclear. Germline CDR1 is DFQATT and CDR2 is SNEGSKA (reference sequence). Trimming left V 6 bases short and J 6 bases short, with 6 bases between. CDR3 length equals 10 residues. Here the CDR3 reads CSAIGNEQFF. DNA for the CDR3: TGCAGTGCAATAGGCAATGAGCAGTTCTTC.

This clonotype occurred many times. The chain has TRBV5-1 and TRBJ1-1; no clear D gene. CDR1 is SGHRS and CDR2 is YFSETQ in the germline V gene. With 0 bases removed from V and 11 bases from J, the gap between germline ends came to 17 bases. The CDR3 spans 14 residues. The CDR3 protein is CASSLGTQEGPAFF. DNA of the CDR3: TGCGCCAGCAGCTTGGGGACTCAAGAAGGGCCGGCTTTCTTT.

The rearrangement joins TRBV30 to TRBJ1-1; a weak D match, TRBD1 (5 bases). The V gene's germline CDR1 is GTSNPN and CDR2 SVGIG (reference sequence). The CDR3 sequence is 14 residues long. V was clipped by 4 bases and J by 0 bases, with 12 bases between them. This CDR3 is CAWTGSVMNTEAFF. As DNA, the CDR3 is TGTGCCTGGACAGGGAGCGTCATGAACACTGAAGCTTTCTTT. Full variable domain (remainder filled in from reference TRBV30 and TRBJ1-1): SQTIHQWPATLVQPVGSPLSLECTVEGTSNPNLYWYRQAAGRGLQLLFYSVGIGQISSEVPQNLSASRPQDRQFILSSKKLLLSDSGFYLCAWTGSVMNTEAFFGQGTRLTVV.

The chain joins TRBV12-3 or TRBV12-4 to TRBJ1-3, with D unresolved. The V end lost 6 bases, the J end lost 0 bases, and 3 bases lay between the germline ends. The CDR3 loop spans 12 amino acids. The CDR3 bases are TGTGCCAGCAGCCCCTCTGGAAACACCATATATTTT. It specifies CASSPSGNTIYF.

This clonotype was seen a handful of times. Written as DNA, the CDR3 is TGTGCCTGGAGTCACGGTTTTGAAAAACTGTTTTTT. This sequence encodes CAWSHGFEKLFF. The chain employs TRBV30 and TRBJ1-4; D remains ambiguous. CDR3 size: 12 residues. CDR1 is GTSNPN, CDR2 SVGIG, per germline (reference sequence). Trimming took off 2 bases at V and 7 bases at J, with 8 bases between the two ends.